The T cell receptor beta chain described here comes from a study of T cell clonality in common variable immunodeficiency. The CDR3 runs to 16 residues. Germline assignment: CDR1 DFQATT and CDR2 SNEGSKA (reference sequence). Trimming removed 5 bases at V and 0 bases at J, with 14 bases between. This clone was seen at least ten times. The DNA ends 3 residues before the CDR3 does, and the rest of the CDR3 is filled in from the germline J gene. The table came from immunoSEQ multiplex PCR; TCRdb's copy has only in-frame clones and leaves some out. This sample carries some 43,000 clones, none of them present only once.

Sample: peripheral blood mononuclear cells. This TCR came from a person between 18 and 75 years old in good health. The chain carries TRBV20-1 and TRBJ2-6; D call uncertain. This CDR3 is CSAPEGPASGANVLTF. The covered CDR3 bases are TGCAGTGCTCCCGAAGGCCCTGCCTCTGGGGCCAACGTC.